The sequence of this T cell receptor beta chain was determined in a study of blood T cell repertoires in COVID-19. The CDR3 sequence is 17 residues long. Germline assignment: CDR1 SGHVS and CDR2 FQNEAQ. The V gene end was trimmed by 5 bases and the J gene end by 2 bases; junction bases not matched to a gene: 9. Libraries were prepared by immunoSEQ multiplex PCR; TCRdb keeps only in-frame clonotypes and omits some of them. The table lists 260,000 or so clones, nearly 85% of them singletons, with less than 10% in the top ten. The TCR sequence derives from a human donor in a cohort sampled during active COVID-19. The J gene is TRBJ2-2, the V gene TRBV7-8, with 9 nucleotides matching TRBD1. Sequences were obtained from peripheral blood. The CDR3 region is CASSNKRGQGNTGELFF. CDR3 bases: TGTGCCAGCAGCAATAAAAGGGGACAGGGCAACACCGGGGAGCTGTTTTTT.